This T cell receptor beta chain was documented in a study of graft-versus-host responses after intestinal transplantation. The germline V gene encodes CDR1 LNHDA and CDR2 SQIVND (reference sequence). The V and J ends lost 5 bases and 0 bases respectively, with 8 bases between them. This CDR3 is 14 amino acids long. This clone has just a few counts. What it binds is not known. Method: immunoSEQ multiplex PCR; TCRdb's copy keeps in-frame clones and lacks some. Altogether fewer than 120,000 clones are present, over 85% being singletons, with the ten largest covering 0.4% to 0.55%. The material sequenced was unstimulated CD8+ T cells sorted from spleen or lymph node cells, taken before intestinal transplant. This TCR was sampled from a human donor who received an intestinal transplant. The chain employs TRBV19 and TRBJ1-5; the D is unclear. CDR3 DNA sequence: TGTGCCAGTAGTGCTCGGGGTAGCAATCAGCCCCAGCATTTT. Translating it yields CASSARGSNQPQHF.